Below are 30 T cell receptor beta chains sequenced from a single sample in a study of post-analysis software for immune sequencing data. Study conclusions and caveats: Four or five TRBV segments were more frequent in patients than controls; TRBV5-6, TRBV5-1 and TRBV20-1 belonged to this group.

Their antigen targets remain unknown. Unique-molecular-identifier-tagged TCR beta cDNA libraries were used. Each CDR3 protein is one row after TCRdb ran MiXCR on the PCR reads. The sample consists of 740,000 or so distinct CDR3 sequences, approximately 50% of them appearing once. Material for sequencing was blood. The receptors come from a girl aged 5-17 years with multiple sclerosis.

This clonotype was counted only a few times. This chain links TRBV20-1 with TRBJ2-7; the D is unclear. This CDR3 is 13 amino acids long. V was clipped by 3 bases and J by 0 bases, with 9 bases between them. Germline V gene sequence: CDR1 DFQATT, CDR2 SNEGSKA (reference sequence). The CDR3 spells CSASPWSSYEQYF. CDR3 nucleotides: TGCAGTGCTAGCCCTTGGAGCTCCTACGAGCAGTACTTC.

This clonotype was seen a few times. The chain joins TRBV2 to TRBJ2-4, with 9 bases lining up with TRBD2. The CDR3 runs 15 residues. Germline assignment: CDR1 SNHLY and CDR2 FYNNEI. V trimming: 4 bases; J trimming: 8 bases; junction bases outside the gene matches: 9. The chain's CDR3 is CASSGGSGSSYIQYF. In DNA form, the CDR3 reads TGTGCCAGCAGTGGGGGTAGCGGGAGCTCGTACATTCAGTACTTC. The full variable domain, completed using reference TRBV2 and TRBJ2-4, is EPEVTQTPSHQVTQMGQEVILRCVPISNHLYFYWYRQILGQKVEFLVSFYNNEISEKSEIFDDQFSVERPDGSNFTLKIRSTKLEDSAMYFCASSGGSGSSYIQYFGAGTRLSVL.

This clonotype appeared a few times. V gene TRBV18 combines with J gene TRBJ2-7, with 10 positions matching TRBD1. The CDR3 runs to 14 residues. Trimming removed 6 bases from V and 7 bases from J; junction bases left unmatched: 9. Germline V gene sequence: CDR1 KGHSH, CDR2 LQKENI. The CDR3 region has the DNA TGTGCCAGCTCGTCGCGACAGGGGGCAGATGAGCAGTACTTC. Amino acid sequence: CASSSRQGADEQYF. The whole variable domain, filled in from reference TRBV18 and TRBJ2-7, reads NAGVMQNPRHLVRRRGQEARLRCSPMKGHSHVYWYRQLPEEGLKFMVYLQKENIIDESGMPKERFSAEFPKEGPSILRIQQVVRGDSAAYFCASSSRQGADEQYFGPGTRLTVT.

The rearrangement joins TRBV7-3 to TRBJ2-5; TRBD2 agrees at 9 bases. Germline assignment: CDR1 SGHTA and CDR2 FQGTGA. The V and J ends lost 1 base and 0 bases, in that order; junction bases with no gene match: 9. CDR3 length: 18 amino acids. The CDR3 sequence is CASSLSPAAGGDQETQYF. The CDR3 bases are TGTGCCAGCAGCTTAAGTCCGGCGGCGGGGGGGGACCAAGAGACCCAGTACTTC.

This sequence joins TRBV10-3 and TRBJ2-3; D ambiguous. V gave up 6 bases and J gave up 1 base, with 17 bases separating them. This CDR3 spans 16 amino acids. Germline loops: CDR1 ENHRY, CDR2 SYGVKD. The CDR3 DNA sequence: TGTGCCATCAGCGCCCGAAGGGCCGGGCGCACAGATACGCAGTATTTT. Translated, it gives CAISARRAGRTDTQYF.

This clonotype was counted at least ten times. V is TRBV10-3 and J is TRBJ2-7, with 12 bases aligning to TRBD2. V shed 4 bases, J shed 7 bases, and the junction held 8 bases outside the gene matches. The germline CDR1 and CDR2 sequences are ENHRY and SYGVKD. The CDR3 is 15 amino acids. CDR3 bases: TGTGCCATCAGTGGGCTAGGACTAGCGGGGACGGAGCAGTACTTC. Translated: CAISGLGLAGTEQYF.

In regard to this clonotype: One end of the junction fails to match germline, which may point to a read error. The gene calls are TRBV24-1 and TRBJ2-1, with 7 bases aligning to TRBD2. The CDR3 extends over 16 amino acids. CDR1 is KGHDR, CDR2 SFDVKD, per germline. CDR3 region: CTTSGPPGGSYNEQFF. Here the CDR3 DNA reads TGTACCACCAGTGGGCCGCCGGGGGGCTCCTACAATGAGCAGTTCTTC.

Points on this clonotype: One junction end does not reproduce the germline sequence, and a read error may be involved. This rearrangement joins TRBV7-9 to TRBJ2-3; D unclear. This CDR3 is 18 amino acids long. Germline loops: CDR1 SEHNR, CDR2 FQNEAQ (reference sequence). The CDR3: CASRITRLRINREDAQYF. For the CDR3, the DNA is TGTGCCAGCAGGATAACCCGACTCCGGATTAATCGAGAAGATGCGCAGTATTTT.

This CDR3 is CASSLIASGANVLTF. Here the CDR3 DNA reads TGCGCCAGCAGCTTGATAGCCTCTGGGGCCAACGTCCTGACTTTC. The chain joins TRBV5-1 to TRBJ2-6, with D uncertain. From germline, CDR1 is SGHRS and CDR2 YFSETQ. V was shortened by 1 base and J by 0 bases, with 5 bases between the two germline ends. This CDR3 contains 15 residues.

In its sample, this clonotype was seen a few times. The chain joins TRBV12-3 or TRBV12-4 to TRBJ2-5; 7 positions agree with TRBD1. The J call may be incorrect, as the DNA end agrees better with TRBJ2-7. The CDR3 spans 14 residues. CDR3 sequence: CASRSGTDSFEQYF. In nucleotides, the CDR3 is TGTGCCAGCAGGTCCGGGACAGATTCTTTCGAGCAGTACTTC.

This clonotype was seen at least ten times. The rearrangement uses TRBV20-1 and TRBJ2-7; perhaps TRBD2 as D (6 bases). CDR1 and CDR2 (germline): DFQATT, SNEGSKA (reference sequence). Trimming pared 1 base from V and 2 bases from J, leaving 9 bases between. The CDR3 covers 13 residues. The chain's CDR3 is CSARGGEPYEQYF. CDR3 bases: TGCAGTGCTAGAGGGGGGGAACCCTACGAGCAGTACTTC.

The J gene is TRBJ2-1, the V gene TRBV20-1; 9 bases map to TRBD2. This CDR3 is built from 15 residues. The germline CDR1 and CDR2 sequences are DFQATT and SNEGSKA (reference sequence). V dropped 0 bases and J dropped 10; count of bases not matched to a gene: 10. The CDR3 protein is CSARDQASGVIEQFF. The DNA for the CDR3 is TGCAGTGCTAGAGATCAGGCTAGCGGGGTTATCGAGCAGTTCTTC.

The chain employs TRBV21-1 and TRBJ2-7; the table's D call TRBD2 went unverified against the DNA. The DNA matches TRBJ2-5 better at its end, which makes the J call doubtful. TRBV21-1 is termed a pseudogene. The CDR3 consists of 16 residues. DNA of the CDR3: TGTGCCAGCAGCAAAGATGCTAGCGGAGGGACACAGACCCAGTACTTC. Translation gives CASSKDASGGTQTQYF.

V is TRBV7-6 and J is TRBJ2-5; 9 bases are shared with TRBD1. CDR3 length: 16 residues. V was pared by 2 bases and J by 1 base, with 5 bases of the junction left unmatched. Germline V lookup: CDR1 SGHVS, CDR2 FNYEAQ. CDR3 region: CASSLWGQGFQETQYF. CDR3 coding DNA: TGTGCCAGCAGCTTATGGGGACAGGGCTTCCAAGAGACCCAGTACTTC.

V gene TRBV20-1 combines with J gene TRBJ2-5; D remains ambiguous. This CDR3 comprises 12 residues. V lost 5 bases to trimming and J lost 5 bases, with 12 bases between them. Germline V gene lookup returns CDR1 DFQATT and CDR2 SNEGSKA (reference sequence). CDR3 coding DNA: TGCAGTGCTTCAAGACCCTCGGAGACCCAGTACTTC. Translated: CSASRPSETQYF.

In its sample, this clonotype was seen a few times. The gene calls are TRBV12-3 or TRBV12-4 and TRBJ2-4; weak D call: TRBD2 (6 bases). The V and J ends lost 6 bases and 0 bases respectively, with 18 bases between them. The CDR3 is 17 residues long. CDR3 in amino acids: CASSSLGGTIAKNIQYF. The CDR3 nucleotides are TGTGCCAGCAGCTCCCTGGGGGGAACCATAGCCAAAAACATTCAGTACTTC.

The V and J genes are TRBV6-5 and TRBJ2-3; 7 bases match TRBD1. V lost 5 bases, J lost 1 base, and 6 bases stayed unmatched. Germline CDR1 is MNHEY and CDR2 is SVGAGI. This CDR3 has 15 residues. CDR3 nucleotide sequence: TGTGCCAGCAGTCGGGATGGGACAGGCACAGATACGCAGTATTTT. It specifies CASSRDGTGTDTQYF.

The chain employs TRBV7-9 and TRBJ2-5; 7 positions agree with TRBD1. V dropped 6 bases and J dropped 0; count of bases not matched to a gene: 10. The CDR3 loop spans 16 amino acids. CDR1 and CDR2 from the germline V gene are SEHNR and FQNEAQ (reference sequence). CDR3 sequence reads: CASRAPWDSDQETQYF. The CDR3 coding sequence is TGTGCCAGCAGGGCACCTTGGGACAGCGACCAAGAGACCCAGTACTTC.

This sequence joins TRBV27 and TRBJ2-7; D is unresolved. The V end lost 2 bases, the J end lost 3 bases, and 20 bases lay between the germline ends. This CDR3 contains 17 residues. The germline V gene has CDR1 MNHEY and CDR2 SMNVEV (reference sequence). This CDR3 is CASSLGSAERTYYEQYF. Here the CDR3 DNA reads TGTGCCAGCAGTTTAGGGTCCGCAGAACGAACCTACTACGAGCAGTACTTC.

The chain joins TRBV5-1 to TRBJ2-7, with D perhaps matching TRBD2 (6 bases). The CDR3 is 15 amino acids. In germline, CDR1 is SGHRS, CDR2 YFSETQ. Trimming pared 4 bases from V and 9 bases from J, leaving 23 bases between. As DNA, the CDR3 is TGCGCCAGCAGCCTTCGGGGGACCCAGGGTGAGGTGCAGTACTTC. Its translation is CASSLRGTQGEVQYF.

The chain recombines TRBV7-8 with TRBJ1-5; 8 positions match TRBD1. Germline lookup yields CDR1 SGHVS and CDR2 FQNEAQ. Trimming cost V 0 bases and J 9 bases; bases outside gene matches: 7. The CDR3 loop spans 15 amino acids. CDR3 DNA: TGTGCCAGCAGCTTAGCCAACAGGGGGACTGTGCCCCAGCATTTT. As protein: CASSLANRGTVPQHF.

This clonotype was seen more than once but under ten times. V is TRBV5-1 and J is TRBJ1-2; the D gene is possibly TRBD1 (6 bases). Trimming removed 5 bases at V and 4 bases at J, with 9 bases between. This CDR3 spans 12 amino acids. CDR1 is SGHRS and CDR2 is YFSETQ in the germline V gene. CDR3 nucleotides: TGCGCCAGCAGGGACAGCGCCTATGGCTACACCTTC. Translating it yields CASRDSAYGYTF.

The chain joins TRBV10-2 to TRBJ2-7; the match to TRBD2 covers 8 bases. Germline lookup yields CDR1 WSHSY and CDR2 SAAADI. The CDR3 is made up of 15 amino acids. The trim removed 8 bases at V and 2 bases at J, leaving 11 bases unmatched. CDR3 in amino acids: CASQLAGLGAYEQYF. In DNA, the CDR3 is TGCGCCAGCCAGCTAGCGGGTCTGGGGGCCTACGAGCAGTACTTC.

On this clonotype itself: At one of its ends the junction is not consistent with the germline gene, which may arise from a read error. The rearrangement uses TRBV7-3 and TRBJ2-1, with 10 bases aligning to TRBD1. The CDR3 is 18 residues long. CDR1 and CDR2 (germline): SGHTA, FQGTGA. The CDR3 sequence: CASSLGRTGGSLYNKQFF. The CDR3 nucleotides are TGTGCCAGCAGCTTGGGCCGGACAGGGGGGTCCCTTTACAATAAGCAGTTCTTC.

The rearrangement links TRBV12-3 or TRBV12-4 to TRBJ1-2; 7 bases map to TRBD1. The trim removed 5 bases at V and 9 bases at J, leaving 9 bases unmatched. The CDR3 extends over 13 amino acids. The DNA for the CDR3 is TGTGCCAGCAGTCCAGTGGACAGGCCGAGCTACACCTTC. Translation: CASSPVDRPSYTF.

DNA for the CDR3: TGTGCCAGTAGTGTAGCTGGGACTAGCAACGAGCAGTACTTC. Protein: CASSVAGTSNEQYF. The V call is TRBV19, the J call TRBJ2-4; 9 bases are shared with TRBD2. TRBJ2-7 matches the DNA end more closely, so the J call is doubtful. The CDR3 is made up of 14 amino acids. Germline V lookup: CDR1 LNHDA, CDR2 SQIVND (reference sequence).

This sequence joins TRBV20-1 and TRBJ2-1; D gene unclear. V was shortened by 1 base and J by 6 bases, with 10 bases between the two germline ends. The germline V gene has CDR1 DFQATT and CDR2 SNEGSKA (reference sequence). CDR3 length: 13 residues. CDR3 nucleotide sequence: TGCAGTGCTAGAGGGGCTAGTGGCAATGAGCAGTTCTTC. Translation: CSARGASGNEQFF.

The chain carries TRBV3-1 and TRBJ2-7, with D perhaps TRBD1 or TRBD2 (6 bases each). The CDR3 loop spans 16 amino acids. Trimming left V 3 bases short and J 3 bases short, with 18 bases between. Germline-derived CDR1 and CDR2 are LGHDT and YNNKEL (reference sequence). The CDR3 spells CASSHEGDWPRYEQYF. CDR3 nucleotides: TGTGCCAGCAGCCACGAGGGGGACTGGCCTCGCTACGAGCAGTACTTC.

The chain couples TRBV12-5 to TRBJ2-3; D unclear. The CDR3 has 11 amino acids. CDR1 and CDR2 from the germline V gene are LGHNT and FRNRAP. V was pared by 5 bases and J by 10 bases, with 10 bases between. In nucleotides, the CDR3 is TGTGCTAGTGGTCTCCCTCATCCGCAGTATTTT. Encoded protein: CASGLPHPQYF.

The chain links TRBV7-9 to TRBJ2-3; tentatively, D is TRBD1 (6 bases). In germline, CDR1 is SEHNR, CDR2 FQNEAQ (reference sequence). V lost 1 base to trimming and J lost 3 bases, with 14 bases between them. The CDR3 length is 16 residues. CDR3 region: CASSLGIQGRTDTQYF. CDR3 DNA: TGTGCCAGCAGCTTAGGGATACAGGGACGGACAGATACGCAGTATTTT.